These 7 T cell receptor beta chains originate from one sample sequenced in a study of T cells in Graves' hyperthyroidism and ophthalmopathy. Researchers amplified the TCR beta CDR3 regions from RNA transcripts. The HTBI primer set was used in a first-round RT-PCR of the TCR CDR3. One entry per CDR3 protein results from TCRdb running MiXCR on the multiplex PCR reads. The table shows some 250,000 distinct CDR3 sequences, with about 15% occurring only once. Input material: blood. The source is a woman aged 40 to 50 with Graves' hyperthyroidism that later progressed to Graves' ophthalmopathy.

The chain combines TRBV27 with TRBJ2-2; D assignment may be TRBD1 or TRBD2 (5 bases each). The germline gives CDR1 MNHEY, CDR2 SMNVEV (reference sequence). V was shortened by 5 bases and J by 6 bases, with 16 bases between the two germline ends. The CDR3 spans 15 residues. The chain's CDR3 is CASSLRDGSPGELFF. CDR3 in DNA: TGTGCCAGCAGTCTCCGGGACGGCTCACCCGGGGAGCTGTTTTTT.

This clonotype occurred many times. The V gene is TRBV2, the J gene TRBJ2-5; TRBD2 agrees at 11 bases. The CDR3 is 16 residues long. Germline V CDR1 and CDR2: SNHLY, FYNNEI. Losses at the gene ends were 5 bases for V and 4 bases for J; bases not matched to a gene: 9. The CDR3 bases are TGTGCCAGCAGTAGAGTACTAGCGGGAGATGGAGAGACCCAGTACTTC. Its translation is CASSRVLAGDGETQYF.

This chain's CDR3 is CASSFSRGENEQFF. The CDR3 nucleotides read TGCGCCAGCAGTTTTTCTCGGGGAGAGAATGAGCAGTTCTTC. The chain carries TRBV10-2 and TRBJ2-1, with D possibly being TRBD2 (5 bases). The CDR3 is 14 residues long. Deletions cut 5 bases from V and 7 bases from J, with 15 bases between. CDR1 is WSHSY, CDR2 SAAADI, per germline.

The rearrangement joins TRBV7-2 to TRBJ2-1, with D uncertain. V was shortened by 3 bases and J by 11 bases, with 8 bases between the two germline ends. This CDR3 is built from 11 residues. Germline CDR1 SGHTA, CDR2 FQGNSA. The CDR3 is CASSFPGQQFF. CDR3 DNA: TGTGCCAGCAGCTTCCCGGGTCAGCAGTTCTTC.

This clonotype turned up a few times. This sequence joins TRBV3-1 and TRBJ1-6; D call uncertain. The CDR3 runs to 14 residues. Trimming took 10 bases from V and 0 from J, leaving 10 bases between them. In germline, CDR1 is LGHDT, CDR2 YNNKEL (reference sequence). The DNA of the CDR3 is TGTGCCACTACGGACGGCTCCTATAATTCACCCCTCCACTTT. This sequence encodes CATTDGSYNSPLHF. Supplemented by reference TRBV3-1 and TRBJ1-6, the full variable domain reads DTAVSQTPKYLVTQMGNDKSIKCEQNLGHDTMYWYKQDSKKFLKIMFSYNNKELIINETVPNRFSPKSPDKAHLNLHINSLELGDSAVYFCATTDGSYNSPLHFGNGTRLTVT.

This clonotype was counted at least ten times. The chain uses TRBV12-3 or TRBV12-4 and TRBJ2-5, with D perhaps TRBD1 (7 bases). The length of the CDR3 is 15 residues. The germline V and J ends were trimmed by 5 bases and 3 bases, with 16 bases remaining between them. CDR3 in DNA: TGTGCCAGCAGTACGCGGACAGGCGGGAAAGAGACCCAGTACTTC. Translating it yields CASSTRTGGKETQYF.

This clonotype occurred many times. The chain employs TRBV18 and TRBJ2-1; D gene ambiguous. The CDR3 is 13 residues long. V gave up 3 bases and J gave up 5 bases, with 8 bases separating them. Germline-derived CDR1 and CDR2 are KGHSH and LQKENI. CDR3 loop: CASSPGPDNEQFF. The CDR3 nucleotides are TGTGCCAGCTCACCGGGCCCTGACAATGAGCAGTTCTTC.